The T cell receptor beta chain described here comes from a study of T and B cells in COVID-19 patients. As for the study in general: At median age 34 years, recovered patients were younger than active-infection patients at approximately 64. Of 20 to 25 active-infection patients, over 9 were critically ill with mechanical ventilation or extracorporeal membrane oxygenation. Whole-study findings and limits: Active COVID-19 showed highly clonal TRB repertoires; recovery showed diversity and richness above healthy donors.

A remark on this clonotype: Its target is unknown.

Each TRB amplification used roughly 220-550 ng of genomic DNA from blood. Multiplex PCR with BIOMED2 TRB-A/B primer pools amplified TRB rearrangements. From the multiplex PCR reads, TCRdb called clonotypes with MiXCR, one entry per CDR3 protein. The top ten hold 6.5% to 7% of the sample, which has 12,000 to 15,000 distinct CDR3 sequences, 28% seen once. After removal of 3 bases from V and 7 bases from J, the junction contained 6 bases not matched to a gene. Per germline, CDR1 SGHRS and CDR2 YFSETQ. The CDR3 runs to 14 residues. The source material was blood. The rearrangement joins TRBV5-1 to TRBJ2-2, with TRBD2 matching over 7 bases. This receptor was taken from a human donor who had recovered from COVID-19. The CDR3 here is CASSSGLEVGELFF. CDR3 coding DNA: TGCGCCAGCAGCTCCGGACTAGAGGTCGGGGAGCTGTTTTTT.